A selection of T cell receptor beta chains follows, all from one sample in a study of blood T cell repertoires in COVID-19. Measured with immunoSEQ multiplex PCR; TCRdb has only the in-frame clones, and not every one. The table records about 180,000 clones, around nine tenths of them present only once. The specimen sequenced was peripheral blood. The receptors shown here come from a man aged 50-60 years with acute or convalescent COVID-19. Both conserved end residues are part of each CDR3. D genes are given only for firm matches.

v_gene: TRBV11-3; d_gene: NA; CDR3aa: CASSRTAFLGELFF
v_gene: TRBV29-1; d_gene: NA; CDR3aa: CSVEAQGYEATDTQYF
v_gene: TRBV11-1; d_gene: TRBD1; CDR3aa: CASRFTGGTGEEQYF
v_gene: TRBV2; d_gene: NA; CDR3aa: CATKRSNSPLHF
v_gene: TRBV2; d_gene: NA; CDR3aa: CASSDRAGAHQPQHF
v_gene: TRBV7-2; d_gene: NA; CDR3aa: CASSSNRKGYTF
v_gene: TRBV19; d_gene: TRBD2; CDR3aa: CASSIRGDTGELFF
v_gene: TRBV28; d_gene: NA; CDR3aa: CASSLLGGISYTF
v_gene: TRBV6-5; d_gene: TRBD1; CDR3aa: CASRGQATNEKLFF
v_gene: TRBV4-2; d_gene: NA; CDR3aa: CASSDSLQGSGDTQYF
v_gene: TRBV18; d_gene: NA; CDR3aa: CASSPFVTDTQYF
v_gene: TRBV7-2; d_gene: NA; CDR3aa: CASSSREQETQYF
v_gene: TRBV9; d_gene: TRBD2; CDR3aa: CASSPSGSSYNEQFF
v_gene: TRBV30; d_gene: TRBD1; CDR3aa: CAWRPRDRGYQPQHF
v_gene: TRBV28; d_gene: NA; CDR3aa: CASSWDGGIQPQHF
v_gene: TRBV25-1; d_gene: TRBD1; CDR3aa: CASNRGRGGEGTDTQYF
v_gene: TRBV5-1; d_gene: TRBD2; CDR3aa: CASSLVLAGGETQYF
v_gene: TRBV19; d_gene: NA; CDR3aa: CASSQTGGNQPQHF
v_gene: TRBV5-1; d_gene: NA; CDR3aa: CASSSGAGADSPLHF
v_gene: TRBV24-1; d_gene: TRBD1; CDR3aa: CATSDLHTGTGYGYTF
v_gene: TRBV28; d_gene: NA; CDR3aa: CASSPSRGVSKNIQYF
v_gene: TRBV29-1; d_gene: NA; CDR3aa: CSVGLGVGNTIYF
v_gene: TRBV7-2; d_gene: NA; CDR3aa: CASSLGGAGSVYEQYF
v_gene: TRBV19; d_gene: NA; CDR3aa: CASSSTLGNQPQHF